The rows below give T cell receptor beta chains drawn from one sample of a study of OX40 agonist ivuxolimab in advanced cancers. Sequencing was performed with immunoSEQ multiplex PCR; in TCRdb, only in-frame clones are kept and a portion is missing. The sample lists 77,000 or so clones, 75% to 90% occurring once. This sample comprised CD4+ or CD8+ T cells sorted from blood, obtained in a trial of the OX40 agonist ivuxolimab. The origin of the receptors is an adult with an advanced solid tumor such as melanoma, head and neck, liver or kidney cancer. CDR3s leave out the opening cysteine and the closing phenylalanine or tryptophan.

V gene | CDR3 length | CDR3 protein
TRBV7-2 | 14 | ASSSRRLGNTGELF
TRBV11-2 | 12 | ASSLAGVGNKQF
TRBV27 | 13 | ASSFAGTGNTEAF
TRBV5-1 | 13 | ASSRSTGVPDTQY
TRBV28 | 16 | ASSRHSGTALANYGYT
TRBV18 | 11 | ASSPLDKLEQY
TRBV19 | 14 | ASRTGKDSDNYGYT
TRBV6-6 | 11 | ASRLLSSYEQY
TRBV2 | 13 | ASTDQGQGNQPQH
TRBV19 | 11 | ASSTRGTDTQY